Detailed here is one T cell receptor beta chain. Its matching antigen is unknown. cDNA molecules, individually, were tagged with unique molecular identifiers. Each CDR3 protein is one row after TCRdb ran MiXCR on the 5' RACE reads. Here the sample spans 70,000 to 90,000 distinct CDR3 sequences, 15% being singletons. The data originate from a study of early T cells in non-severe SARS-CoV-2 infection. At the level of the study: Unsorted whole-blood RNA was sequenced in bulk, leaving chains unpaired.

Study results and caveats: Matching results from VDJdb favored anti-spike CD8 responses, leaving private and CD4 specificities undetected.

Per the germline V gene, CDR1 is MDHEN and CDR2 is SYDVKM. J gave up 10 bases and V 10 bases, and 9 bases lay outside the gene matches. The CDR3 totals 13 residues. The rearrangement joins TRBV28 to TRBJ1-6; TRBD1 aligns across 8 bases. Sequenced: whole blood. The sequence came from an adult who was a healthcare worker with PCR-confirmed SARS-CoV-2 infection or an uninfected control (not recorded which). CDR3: CATSQGGRSPLHF. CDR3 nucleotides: TGTGCCACCTCACAGGGGGGAAGATCACCCCTCCACTTT.